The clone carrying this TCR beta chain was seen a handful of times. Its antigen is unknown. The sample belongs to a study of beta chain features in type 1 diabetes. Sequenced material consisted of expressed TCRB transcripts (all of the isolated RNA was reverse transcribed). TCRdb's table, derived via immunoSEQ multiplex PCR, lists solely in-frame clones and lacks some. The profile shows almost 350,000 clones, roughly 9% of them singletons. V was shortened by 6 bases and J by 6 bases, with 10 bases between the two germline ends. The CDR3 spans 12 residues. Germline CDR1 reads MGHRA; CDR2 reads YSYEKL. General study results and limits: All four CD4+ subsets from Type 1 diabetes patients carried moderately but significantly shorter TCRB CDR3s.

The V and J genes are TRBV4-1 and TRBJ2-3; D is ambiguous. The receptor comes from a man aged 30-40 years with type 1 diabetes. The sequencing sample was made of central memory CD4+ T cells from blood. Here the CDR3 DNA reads TGCGCCAGCAGTCTTTCGTGGGATACGCAGTATTTT. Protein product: CASSLSWDTQYF.